Presented here are 27 T cell receptor beta chains from one specimen sequenced in a study of T cell repertoires in cytomegalovirus infection. One entry per CDR3 protein, called by TCRdb with MiXCR from the reads. The table records some 900,000 distinct CDR3 sequences, 30% to 35% of them present only once. These receptors lack a known antigen. The sequencing used cultured CD8+ T cells from PBMCs, collected from culture after CMV antigen stimulation. Every receptor here comes from a human donor in good health (CMV status not recorded). Some clones in this sample may be carry-over from other donors' samples.

This chain links TRBV3-1 with TRBJ2-3; D possibly corresponds to TRBD1 (5 bases). The V end lost 4 bases, the J end lost 2 bases, and 22 bases lay between the germline ends. The CDR3 spans 18 residues. Per germline, CDR1 LGHDT and CDR2 YNNKEL (reference sequence). The CDR3 DNA reads as TGTGCCAGCAGCCCCCACCTGTACGTGAGACAGCCCACAGATACGCAGTATTTT. Its protein is CASSPHLYVRQPTDTQYF.

This clonotype was picked up many times. The chain joins TRBV7-8 to TRBJ1-2; D is possibly TRBD1 (5 bases). This CDR3 is 17 amino acids long. The V gene's germline CDR1 is SGHVS and CDR2 FQNEAQ. V shed 5 bases and J shed 0 bases, with 19 bases lying between them. The CDR3 sequence is CASSAPGRGPSNYGYTF. CDR3 in DNA: TGTGCCAGCAGCGCACCGGGACGGGGTCCGTCTAACTATGGCTACACCTTC.

V is TRBV6-4 and J is TRBJ2-2, with TRBD1 matching over 8 bases. CDR1 is MRHNA and CDR2 is SNTAGT in the germline V gene. This CDR3 spans 18 amino acids. The V gene end was trimmed by 1 base and the J gene end by 2 bases; junction bases not matched to a gene: 9. The CDR3 nucleotides are TGTGCCAGCAGTGACTTCCCTAACGGACAGGGAAACACCGGGGAGCTGTTTTTT. Translation: CASSDFPNGQGNTGELFF.

The V gene is TRBV6-5, the J gene TRBJ2-5; the match to TRBD1 covers 12 bases. CDR1 is MNHEY, CDR2 SVGAGI, per germline. The length of the CDR3 is 19 residues. V lost 1 base and J lost 4; bases outside the gene matches: 13. CDR3 in amino acids: CASSYYPGTGGAEGETQYF. The CDR3 bases are TGTGCCAGCAGTTACTACCCCGGGACAGGGGGCGCAGAAGGAGAGACCCAGTACTTC.

V gene TRBV20-1 combines with J gene TRBJ2-3; 12 nucleotides agree with TRBD2. The length of the CDR3 is 19 residues. V trimming: 3 bases; J trimming: 3 bases; junction bases outside the gene matches: 16. CDR1 is DFQATT, CDR2 SNEGSKA, per germline (reference sequence). For the CDR3, the DNA is TGCAGTGCTAGCCCGACTAGCGGGGGACCTGTGACCCCTACAGATACGCAGTATTTT. Amino acids: CSASPTSGGPVTPTDTQYF.

This clonotype was picked up a small number of times. The rearrangement links TRBV7-6 to TRBJ1-1, with 9 bases aligning to TRBD1. The CDR3 loop spans 17 amino acids. From germline, CDR1 is SGHVS and CDR2 FNYEAQ. Unmatched junction bases numbered 13, after V lost 4 bases and J lost 4 bases. The CDR3 reads CASSSRDRDGSSTEAFF. The CDR3, as DNA: TGTGCCAGCAGCTCCCGGGACAGGGACGGTTCGAGCACTGAAGCTTTCTTT.

The J gene is TRBJ2-1, the V gene TRBV2, with 7 bases lining up with TRBD1. This CDR3 is built from 14 residues. In germline, CDR1 is SNHLY, CDR2 FYNNEI. V shed 3 bases, J shed 8 bases, and the junction held 7 bases outside the gene matches. DNA for the CDR3: TGTGCCAGCAGTGAGGGACAGTCGTTCGATGAGCAGTTCTTC. Translating it yields CASSEGQSFDEQFF. Variable domain in full (rest from reference TRBV2 and TRBJ2-1): EPEVTQTPSHQVTQMGQEVILRCVPISNHLYFYWYRQILGQKVEFLVSFYNNEISEKSEIFDDQFSVERPDGSNFTLKIRSTKLEDSAMYFCASSEGQSFDEQFFGPGTRLTVL.

This clonotype has just a few counts. The chain uses TRBV6-5 and TRBJ1-4; 7 positions match TRBD1. The CDR3 length is 14 residues. The germline CDR1 and CDR2 sequences are MNHEY and SVGAGI. Unmatched junction bases numbered 5, after V lost 7 bases and J lost 3 bases. CDR3 residues: CASTPGTANEKLFF. The CDR3 nucleotides read TGTGCCAGCACCCCCGGGACAGCTAATGAAAAACTGTTTTTT.

The gene calls are TRBV18 and TRBJ1-2, with D possibly being TRBD1 (6 bases). V dropped 2 bases and J dropped 4 bases, with 17 bases sitting between them. This CDR3 is 16 amino acids long. Germline CDR1 is KGHSH and CDR2 is LQKENI. Here the CDR3 DNA reads TGTGCCAGCTCACCAAAAGGCAGGGGATTCCGCTATGGCTACACCTTC. Its translation: CASSPKGRGFRYGYTF. Variable domain in full (rest from reference TRBV18 and TRBJ1-2): NAGVMQNPRHLVRRRGQEARLRCSPMKGHSHVYWYRQLPEEGLKFMVYLQKENIIDESGMPKERFSAEFPKEGPSILRIQQVVRGDSAAYFCASSPKGRGFRYGYTFGSGTRLTVV.

V is TRBV27 and J is TRBJ2-7; D is perhaps TRBD2 (5 bases). The ends were cut back, 6 bases at V and 3 bases at J, with 15 bases in the middle. CDR3 length: 14 residues. Germline V gene data show CDR1 as MNHEY and CDR2 as SMNVEV (reference sequence). The CDR3 nucleotides are TGTGCCAGCAGCCCATCGGGGTACAGCTACGAGCAGTACGTC. Translated: CASSPSGYSYEQYV.

The rearrangement uses TRBV24-1 and TRBJ1-1; D gene ambiguous. Trimming left V 9 bases short and J 7 bases short, with 14 bases between. CDR3 length: 12 amino acids. The germline gives CDR1 KGHDR, CDR2 SFDVKD. Here the CDR3 reads CATRDRYSEAFF. In DNA form, the CDR3 reads TGTGCCACCCGAGACCGCTACAGTGAAGCTTTCTTT.

V gene TRBV7-9 combines with J gene TRBJ1-3; weak D call: TRBD1 (5 bases). CDR1 and CDR2 (germline): SEHNR, FQNEAQ (reference sequence). V was clipped by 4 bases and J by 4 bases, with 23 bases between them. CDR3 length: 18 residues. The chain's CDR3 is CASSSRGRGATSGNTIYF. In DNA form, the CDR3 reads TGTGCCAGCAGCTCCCGGGGGAGGGGCGCGACGAGCGGAAACACCATATATTTT.

This clonotype was picked up a small number of times. The V call is TRBV7-2, the J call TRBJ1-1, with D maybe TRBD1 (6 bases). V lost 5 bases, J lost 4 bases, and 11 bases lay in between. The CDR3 totals 13 residues. Looked up from germline, CDR1 is SGHTA and CDR2 is FQGNSA. CDR3 sequence reads: CASSRGGITEAFF. For the CDR3, the DNA is TGTGCCAGCAGCAGAGGGGGTATCACTGAAGCTTTCTTT.

CDR3 sequence reads: CASGLPSCRDEQYV. CDR3 sequence (DNA): TGCGCCAGCGGACTCCCGTCGTGTAGAGACGAGCAGTACGTC. The V gene is TRBV23-1, the J gene TRBJ2-7, with D possibly TRBD2 on 5 matching bases. TRBV23-1 is placed among ORFs of uncertain function. Trimming removed 8 bases at V and 5 bases at J, with 19 bases between. The CDR3 runs 14 residues.

This clonotype was seen at least ten times. V gene TRBV4-2 combines with J gene TRBJ1-2; 10 nucleotides match TRBD1. There are 17 residues in the CDR3. Trimming at V came to 0 bases and at J to 2 bases, leaving 6 bases not matched to a gene. CDR1 and CDR2 (germline): LGHNA, YNFKEQ. In DNA form, the CDR3 reads TGTGCCAGCAGCCAAGACCCTGGACAGGGGGGGAACTATGGCTACACCTTC. Amino acids: CASSQDPGQGGNYGYTF.

The rearrangement joins TRBV19 to TRBJ1-2; tentative D call: TRBD1 (5 bases). Germline V gene sequence: CDR1 LNHDA, CDR2 SQIVND (reference sequence). V was pared by 11 bases and J by 1 base, with 23 bases between. The CDR3 consists of 16 residues. The CDR3 DNA reads as TGTGCCTCCCAAGGACTATTCGGGGACTTTAACTATGGCTACACCTTC. Protein product: CASQGLFGDFNYGYTF.

The rearrangement links TRBV12-3 or TRBV12-4 to TRBJ2-2; D may match TRBD1 or TRBD2 (7 bases each). The CDR3 spans 14 residues. V lost 7 bases and J lost 3, with 12 bases in between. CDR3 in DNA: TGTGCCAGCACAGGGGGGGACGACACCGGGGAGCTGTTTTTT. It is translated as CASTGGDDTGELFF.

The gene calls are TRBV28 and TRBJ2-5; 8 bases align to TRBD2. V shed 4 bases, J shed 5 bases, and the junction held 12 bases outside the gene matches. The germline V gene has CDR1 MDHEN and CDR2 SYDVKM. This CDR3 spans 16 amino acids. In DNA form, the CDR3 reads TGTGCCAGCAGTTCCCAAGCGGGGGCCCTGGGGGAGACCCAGTACTTC. Protein product: CASSSQAGALGETQYF. The full variable domain, rest sourced from reference TRBV28 and TRBJ2-5, is DVKVTQSSRYLVKRTGEKVFLECVQDMDHENMFWYRQDPGLGLRLIYFSYDVKMKEKGDIPEGYSVSREKKERFSLILESASTNQTSMYLCASSSQAGALGETQYFGPGTRLLVL.

This sequence joins TRBV14 and TRBJ2-3, with TRBD2 matching 8 bases. Germline V lookup: CDR1 SGHDN, CDR2 FVKESK. Trimming cost V 1 base and J 4 bases; bases outside gene matches: 7. The CDR3 is 16 residues long. Written as DNA, the CDR3 is TGTGCCAGCAGCCAAGCCCACGGGGGGGTGGCAGATACGCAGTATTTT. Its protein is CASSQAHGGVADTQYF.

This sequence joins TRBV12-3 or TRBV12-4 and TRBJ1-1; TRBD1 agrees at 7 bases. V lost 5 bases to trimming and J lost 4 bases; unmatched junction nucleotides: 7. The CDR3 sequence is 14 residues long. The CDR3 protein is CASSSIEGATEAFF. The CDR3 DNA is TGTGCCAGCAGTAGCATCGAGGGGGCCACTGAAGCTTTCTTT.

This clonotype was seen a handful of times. The CDR3 protein is CAAARPQGWVGNQPQHF. The CDR3 DNA reads TGTGCCGCCGCTAGACCACAGGGCTGGGTTGGCAATCAGCCCCAGCATTTT. The rearrangement uses TRBV6-6 and TRBJ1-5; weak D call: TRBD1 (6 bases). From germline, CDR1 is MNHNY and CDR2 SVGAGI (reference sequence). The length of the CDR3 is 17 residues. The ends were cut back, 11 bases at V and 2 bases at J, with 25 bases in the middle.

The chain joins TRBV2 to TRBJ2-7; 7 nucleotides align to TRBD1. The CDR3 consists of 14 residues. Germline CDR1 reads SNHLY; CDR2 reads FYNNEI. V shed 1 base and J 2 bases; nucleotides not matched to a gene: 2. The CDR3 loop reads CASSEGTGTYEQYF. DNA of the CDR3: TGTGCCAGCAGTGAAGGGACAGGAACCTACGAGCAGTACTTC.

The CDR3 bases are TGTGCCAGCACCTCCGCCGGGGGCAATTCACCCCTCCACTTT. It yields the protein CASTSAGGNSPLHF. The V and J genes are TRBV27 and TRBJ1-6; possibly TRBD1 for D (6 bases). V was cut by 7 bases and J by 7 bases, with 14 bases left in between. The CDR3 sequence is 14 residues long. CDR1 is MNHEY and CDR2 is SMNVEV in the germline V gene (reference sequence).

This clonotype has only a few counts. The chain is built from TRBV7-9 and TRBJ1-3, with TRBD1 matching 9 bases. Germline CDR1 reads SEHNR; CDR2 reads FQNEAQ (reference sequence). The trim removed 5 bases at V and 0 bases at J, leaving 8 bases unmatched. The CDR3 runs 17 residues. The CDR3 reads CASSRDRDNLSGNTIYF. The CDR3 bases are TGTGCCAGCAGCCGGGACAGGGATAACCTCTCTGGAAACACCATATATTTT.

The table lists this clonotype with a few counts. The V gene is TRBV6-2 or TRBV6-3, the J gene TRBJ2-7, with 8 bases that match TRBD1. The J segment lost 4 bases and the V segment lost 6 bases, leaving 5 bases of the junction unmatched. This CDR3 region has 13 residues. CDR1 MNHEY and CDR2 SVGEGT come from the germline V gene. CDR3 DNA: TGTGCCAGCAGAAACCGACAGGGGTACGAGCAGTACTTC. Protein sequence: CASRNRQGYEQYF.

The genes are TRBV4-1 and TRBJ2-1; TRBD2 agrees at 12 bases. The germline CDR1 and CDR2 sequences are MGHRA and YSYEKL. V lost 3 bases and J lost 2; bases outside the gene matches: 11. The CDR3 has 19 amino acids. The CDR3 DNA reads as TGCGCCAGCAGCCACGGACTAGCGGGGTCGAAAGTAACCTACAATGAGCAGTTCTTC. Translated: CASSHGLAGSKVTYNEQFF.

The chain carries TRBV28 and TRBJ2-1; perhaps TRBD1 as D (5 bases). CDR3 length: 16 residues. Trimming pared 5 bases from V and 0 bases from J, leaving 14 bases between. CDR1 is MDHEN and CDR2 is SYDVKM in the germline V gene. The DNA for the CDR3 is TGTGCCAGCAGTCCACTTCACAGGAGCTCCTACAATGAGCAGTTCTTC. It yields the protein CASSPLHRSSYNEQFF.